This T cell receptor (beta chain) appears in the sequencing data of a study of beta chain features in type 1 diabetes (dated by TCRdb to the late 2010s). The study in broad terms: No differences in mean age, gender distribution, total cell number or subset yield were found between patients and healthy donors. A total of about 100,000,000 sorted cells were examined across all samples, and RNA yield correlated strongly with the number of cells per subset. In the study, recently diagnosed type 1 diabetes patients and matched healthy donors were compared on the TCRB repertoires of their sorted circulating CD4+ T cell subsets. Whereas all 30 or so donors provided naive and central memory subsets, regulatory and stem cell-like memory subsets were isolated from just 8 patients and about 8 healthy donors. Results and caveats for the whole study, not just this receptor: Shorter templates might be favored by PCR, yet because patient and control samples were amplified and corrected together, any such skew would affect both groups equally. In all four CD4+ subsets, TCRB CDR3 length was moderately but significantly shorter in type 1 diabetes patients. Patients with type 1 diabetes made fewer insertions and deleted more nucleotides at VDJ recombination sites, implying thymic rearrangement abnormalities. The naive, central memory and regulatory TCRB repertoires appeared to resemble one another more closely among patients than among healthy donors. Because the HLA sub-analyses included only small numbers of individuals, any influence of HLA type on TCRB rearrangement was left unresolved. Because cDNA was sequenced instead of genomic DNA, activated cells with high expression could be over-represented, although the groups did not differ in activation or CD3 levels.

In regard to this clone: Its antigen is not yet known. Base qualities are not provided; no much larger clone lies one nucleotide away.

A single peripheral blood draw of about 120 mL on average was collected from each donor into heparinised tubes. Using a panel that included CD45RO, CCR7, CD25, CD127, CD95 and CD27, naive, central memory, regulatory and stem cell-like memory CD4+ T cells were sorted on a BD FACSAria II. All sorted populations exceeded 95% purity. PBMCs were isolated right away by Lymphoprep density gradient centrifugation and were stained directly, without culture. So that batch effects would be minimized, each experiment stained and sorted samples in pairs, pairing one healthy donor with one patient. CDR1 and CDR2 are drawn from the germline V gene: SNHLY, FYNNEI. Trimming takes 4 bases from V and 3 bases from J, and the germline ends sit 12 bases apart. The CDR3 starts with the cysteine, ends with the phenylalanine, and has 14 residues. The sequence is cut down to CDR3 DNA, 42 bases in frame from base 1. The entire amount of isolated RNA was reverse transcribed using the High Capacity cDNA Reverse Transcription Kit, so the sequenced TCRB transcripts were expressed ones. Naive, central memory and regulatory T cell samples underwent deep immunoSEQ sequencing, averaging roughly 3.4 million total reads per sample. Sorted cells were lysed in RLT buffer and RNA was extracted with DNase-treated RNeasy Micro or Mini kits, depending on cell number. To prevent cross-contamination, every cell subset was processed on its own, while patient and healthy donor samples were processed together. The immunoSEQ multiplex PCR was used to amplify TCRB sequences from cDNA, generating 87-bp fragments that spanned the CDR3 region. Amplicons were sequenced on the Illumina HiSeq platform. For the original study's pipeline: PCR bias was computationally corrected using synthetic template baselines, reads within Hamming distance 2 were collapsed, and singletons that could not be merged were discarded. Reads were aligned against IMGT to assign V, D and J genes, CDR3 length and insertions or deletions at six rearrangement sites. Within each subset, clonotype counts were normalized to sorted cell number, after which true diversity and Gini coefficients were computed with the tcR R package. Repertoire sharing was quantified using the overlap coefficient calculated on TCRB nucleotide sequences. As a proxy for the pre-selection repertoire, out-of-frame TCRB sequences from naive cells were analyzed. Sourced from immuneACCESS, this table was stored by TCRdb with only in-frame sequences that have V and J called. A share of the clones is absent; for the studies checked, an unresolved V gene accounts for under half, and the remainder has no known explanation. V, J and clone size derive from that table, while D and trimming were established from the DNA sequence. The sample table holds roughly 730,000 clones, of which about an eighth were seen once. In total, the top ten clones hold 0.02% to 0.025% of the sample.

The chain couples TRBV2 to TRBJ1-2; TRBD1 is a weak D gene call, 5 bases matching. The sequenced sample consisted of naive CD4+ T cells from blood. What the cell subset or site label conveys for this sample: true naive CD4+ T cells. The origin of this receptor is a young man with type 1 diabetes. The base sequence is TGTGCCAGCAGTGTTCAGGGACCAGACTATGGCTACACCTTC. It translates to CASSVQGPDYGYTF.